These 23 T cell receptor beta chains share one sample of origin, sequenced in a study of T-cell memory formation after mild COVID-19. Via MiXCR, TCRdb re-called the 5' RACE reads, giving one row per CDR3 protein. The sample contains hundreds of thousands of distinct CDR3 sequences, about 15% of which appear only once. Sequencing was done on a sample of PBMCs or a T cell subset sorted from them (not recorded which). The receptors come from a man aged 18 to 30 who had mild COVID-19 (a few samples of this study predate the infection). Cell type and time point are not known.

This sequence joins TRBV7-6 and TRBJ2-3; no reliable D call. Germline V gene lookup returns CDR1 SGHVS and CDR2 FNYEAQ. V gave up 1 base and J gave up 5 bases, with 13 bases separating them. CDR3 length: 15 residues. DNA for the CDR3: TGTGCCAGCAGCTTAGTGGCAAGCCCCAGAGATACGCAGTATTTT. Protein sequence: CASSLVASPRDTQYF.

J is TRBJ2-5 and V is TRBV29-1, with unresolved D. This CDR3 spans 13 amino acids. V was trimmed by 3 bases and J by 2 bases, leaving 10 bases between them. From germline, CDR1 is SQVTM and CDR2 ANQGSEA. CDR3 sequence: CSVDPGLQETQYF. In DNA, the CDR3 is TGCAGCGTTGACCCTGGCCTACAAGAGACCCAGTACTTC.

This clonotype was detected once. The chain employs TRBV11-2 and TRBJ1-1, with 11 bases lining up with TRBD1. This CDR3 is built from 14 residues. With V trimmed by 1 base and J by 8 bases, 3 bases remained unmatched. Germline V gives CDR1 SGHAT, CDR2 FQNNGV. This CDR3 reads CASSLGGQGGEAFF. The CDR3 DNA reads TGTGCCAGCAGCTTAGGGGGACAGGGGGGAGAAGCTTTCTTT.

The chain couples TRBV15 to TRBJ1-4; D uncertain. Germline loops: CDR1 LNHNV, CDR2 YYDKDF (reference sequence). V lost 1 base and J 5 bases, leaving 5 bases between the germline ends. The CDR3 is made up of 13 amino acids. Here the CDR3 reads CATSRAPNEKLFF. The CDR3 DNA reads as TGTGCCACCAGCAGAGCTCCGAATGAAAAACTGTTTTTT.

The sample holds many counts of this clonotype. The chain has TRBV9 and TRBJ1-4; D unresolved. The germline V and J ends were trimmed by 4 bases and 2 bases, with 9 bases remaining between them. CDR1 and CDR2 from the germline V gene are SGDLS and YYNGEE. This CDR3 has 14 residues. As DNA, the CDR3 is TGTGCCAGCAGCAAATTAACCACTAATGAAAAACTGTTTTTT. It translates to CASSKLTTNEKLFF.

This clonotype has a count of ten or more. CDR3 nucleotide sequence: TGTGCCAGCAGCCAAGATCCGTCATCCCAAGAGACCCAGTACTTC. It yields the protein CASSQDPSSQETQYF. J is TRBJ2-5 and V is TRBV3-1; D ambiguous. In germline, CDR1 is LGHDT, CDR2 YNNKEL (reference sequence). This CDR3 contains 15 residues. The ends were cut back, 0 bases at V and 1 base at J, with 9 bases in the middle.

This clonotype was seen a few times. The V gene is TRBV3-1, the J gene TRBJ2-2, with D possibly matching TRBD2 (5 bases). From germline, CDR1 is LGHDT and CDR2 YNNKEL (reference sequence). V was trimmed by 4 bases and J by 6 bases, leaving 15 bases between them. The CDR3 has 15 residues. Here the CDR3 DNA reads TGTGCCAGCAGCCCCGTACCCCTGGAGGCCGGGGAGCTGTTTTTT. It specifies CASSPVPLEAGELFF.

This clonotype was counted a few times. V and J are TRBV9 and TRBJ1-2; D unclear. The CDR3 runs 15 residues. CDR1 SGDLS and CDR2 YYNGEE come from the germline V gene. The V and J ends lost 6 bases and 0 bases respectively, with 15 bases between them. In DNA form, the CDR3 reads TGTGCCAGCACCCCATCAGCCCTCACTAACTATGGCTACACCTTC. Residues: CASTPSALTNYGYTF.

The chain carries TRBV7-2 and TRBJ1-1, with D unclear. V lost 0 bases and J 4 bases, leaving 9 bases between the germline ends. In germline, CDR1 is SGHTA, CDR2 FQGNSA. This CDR3 has 14 amino acids. CDR3 in amino acids: CASSLAEVSTEAFF. CDR3 sequence (DNA): TGTGCCAGCAGCTTAGCGGAGGTGAGCACTGAAGCTTTCTTT.

The chain uses TRBV7-8 and TRBJ2-2; 12 bases map to TRBD1. This CDR3 is 16 amino acids long. Germline loops: CDR1 SGHVS, CDR2 FQNEAQ. After removal of 6 bases from V and 4 bases from J, the junction contained 6 bases not matched to a gene. The CDR3 DNA is TGTGCCAGCAGTGGACAGGGACAGGGGGCCACCGGGGAGCTGTTTTTT. Translated, it gives CASSGQGQGATGELFF.

This clonotype was recorded a few times. The chain recombines TRBV5-8 with TRBJ2-3, with D possibly called TRBD1 or TRBD2 (5 bases each). The V end lost 5 bases, the J end lost 2 bases, and 15 bases lay between the germline ends. This CDR3 is built from 15 residues. Germline assignment: CDR1 SGHTS and CDR2 YDEGEE. The CDR3 region is CASRVPIGATDTQYF. The CDR3 coding sequence is TGTGCCAGCAGGGTTCCCATCGGGGCCACAGATACGCAGTATTTT.

In this sample, this clonotype turned up a few times. The chain carries TRBV5-1 and TRBJ2-5; TRBD1 matches 9 bases. The CDR3 covers 14 residues. Germline assignment: CDR1 SGHRS and CDR2 YFSETQ. Trimming removed 3 bases from V and 5 bases from J; junction bases left unmatched: 5. CDR3 sequence (DNA): TGCGCCAGCAGCTGGGGACAGGGAAGGGAGACCCAGTACTTC. This codes for CASSWGQGRETQYF.

This chain uses TRBV6-4 with TRBJ1-5; D gene uncertain. This CDR3 is 13 amino acids long. Looked up from germline, CDR1 is MRHNA and CDR2 is SNTAGT. V was cut by 2 bases and J by 6 bases, with 8 bases left in between. This chain's CDR3 is CASSDEGGQPQHF. CDR3 bases: TGTGCCAGCAGTGACGAGGGCGGTCAGCCCCAGCATTTT.

This clonotype occurred a few times. This chain uses TRBV12-3 or TRBV12-4 with TRBJ1-2; possibly TRBD1 for D (6 bases). This CDR3 has 12 amino acids. Trimming took 6 bases from V and 5 from J, leaving 10 bases between them. CDR3: CASSLRGYGYTF. The DNA for the CDR3 is TGTGCCAGCAGCCTCAGGGGATATGGCTACACCTTC.

This clonotype appeared a few times. The chain is built from TRBV7-2 and TRBJ1-2, with 9 bases fitting TRBD1. CDR1 SGHTA and CDR2 FQGNSA come from the germline V gene. The CDR3 loop spans 14 amino acids. V shed 5 bases and J 3 bases; nucleotides not matched to a gene: 4. CDR3 DNA sequence: TGTGCCAGCAGCGGCAGGACAGGGGACTATGGCTACACCTTC. Its translation: CASSGRTGDYGYTF.

In its sample, this clonotype was seen a few times. This sequence joins TRBV7-2 and TRBJ2-1; possibly TRBD2 for D (5 bases). The CDR3 spans 14 residues. Looked up from germline, CDR1 is SGHTA and CDR2 is FQGNSA. V was shortened by 0 bases and J by 5 bases, with 8 bases between the two germline ends. The CDR3 loop is CASSLAPGNNEQFF. CDR3 DNA: TGTGCCAGCAGCTTAGCCCCGGGGAACAATGAGCAGTTCTTC.

This clonotype appeared a few times. The V and J genes are TRBV11-2 and TRBJ1-1; TRBD1 might be the D (5 bases). The V end lost 2 bases, the J end lost 0 bases, and 13 bases lay between the germline ends. Germline V CDR1 and CDR2: SGHAT, FQNNGV. The CDR3 contains 16 residues. CDR3 DNA sequence: TGTGCCAGCAGCTTACAATCGTCAGGGTTGAACACTGAAGCTTTCTTT. It is translated as CASSLQSSGLNTEAFF. Full variable domain (rest looked up from reference TRBV11-2 and TRBJ1-1): EAGVAQSPRYKIIEKRQSVAFWCNPISGHATLYWYQQILGQGPKLLIQFQNNGVVDDSQLPKDRFSAERLKGVDSTLKIQPAKLEDSAVYLCASSLQSSGLNTEAFFGQGTRLTVV.

The chain couples TRBV4-2 to TRBJ1-6; D gene unclear. V lost 0 bases to trimming and J lost 6 bases, with 15 bases between them. Germline CDR1 is LGHNA and CDR2 is YNFKEQ. The length of the CDR3 is 17 residues. The chain's CDR3 is CASSQDRVGLANSPLHF. CDR3 coding DNA: TGTGCCAGCAGCCAAGATCGGGTAGGGCTCGCTAATTCACCCCTCCACTTT.

J is TRBJ2-6 and V is TRBV6-2 or TRBV6-3; D perhaps matches TRBD1 (6 bases). Germline loops: CDR1 MNHEY, CDR2 SVGEGT. CDR3 length equals 17 residues. The V and J ends lost 4 bases and 4 bases respectively, with 17 bases between them. The CDR3 is CASSSQHRELGANVLTF. CDR3 nucleotide sequence: TGTGCCAGCAGTTCCCAGCACAGGGAACTGGGGGCCAACGTCCTGACTTTC.

The chain has TRBV20-1 and TRBJ2-7; D perhaps matches TRBD2 (5 bases). Germline loops: CDR1 DFQATT, CDR2 SNEGSKA (reference sequence). The CDR3 is 12 residues long. V shed 2 bases and J shed 4 bases, with 9 bases lying between them. CDR3 loop: CSARMGAYEQYF. In nucleotides, the CDR3 is TGCAGTGCTAGAATGGGAGCTTACGAGCAGTACTTC.

This clonotype was counted a few times. The V call is TRBV5-1, the J call TRBJ2-7; D is perhaps TRBD2 (6 bases). The V end lost 1 base, the J end lost 1 base, and 12 bases lay between the germline ends. The CDR3 contains 15 residues. Germline V gene data show CDR1 as SGHRS and CDR2 as YFSETQ. CDR3 sequence: CASSLNGGPSYEQYV. The CDR3, as DNA: TGCGCCAGCAGCTTGAACGGGGGACCGTCCTACGAGCAGTACGTC.

This clonotype was counted only a few times. The chain has TRBV5-1 and TRBJ1-1; no clear D. The germline V gene has CDR1 SGHRS and CDR2 YFSETQ. The CDR3 extends over 13 amino acids. Trimming removed 5 bases at V and 1 base at J, with 9 bases between. The CDR3: CASRNRQNTEAFF. CDR3 DNA: TGCGCCAGCAGAAACCGACAGAACACTGAAGCTTTCTTT.

J is TRBJ2-7 and V is TRBV20-1; D remains unclear. Trimming shortened V by 0 bases and J by 3 bases, and 3 bases separated the two germline ends. CDR1 is DFQATT and CDR2 is SNEGSKA in the germline V gene (reference sequence). The CDR3 totals 11 residues. The CDR3 sequence: CSAREGYEQYV. The CDR3 nucleotides are TGCAGTGCTAGAGAGGGCTACGAGCAGTACGTC.